The 17 T cell receptor beta chains in this list originate from one sample, sequenced in a study of blood T cell repertoires in COVID-19. Data came from immunoSEQ multiplex PCR; TCRdb stores just in-frame clones and leaves some out. The sample lists roughly 480,000 clones; about 88% were seen once. The sample taken for sequencing was peripheral blood. All receptors come from a young man with COVID-19, enrolled during active disease.

The rearrangement links TRBV6-2 or TRBV6-3 to TRBJ2-3; 12 nucleotides match TRBD2. The V and J ends lost 4 bases and 4 bases, in that order; junction bases with no gene match: 6. From germline, CDR1 is MNHEY and CDR2 SVGEGT. This CDR3 comprises 16 residues. CDR3 bases: TGTGCCAGCAGTTCGACTAGCGGGAGTGGGTCAGATACGCAGTATTTT. Translation: CASSSTSGSGSDTQYF.

V usage is TRBV21-1 and J usage is TRBJ1-6; the table names TRBD1, a call not compared with the DNA. TRBV21-1 is shown as a pseudogene. The length of the CDR3 is 13 residues. The CDR3 sequence is CASTTGGDSPLHF. The CDR3 DNA is TGTGCCAGTACCACAGGGGGCGATTCACCCCTCCACTTT.

The V gene is TRBV10-2, the J gene TRBJ1-2; tentatively, D is TRBD1 (6 bases). V was trimmed by 6 bases and J by 4 bases, leaving 12 bases between them. The CDR3 contains 13 residues. Germline CDR1 reads WSHSY; CDR2 reads SAAADI. The CDR3 DNA reads as TGCGCCAGCAGACCTACAGGGAGCTATGGCTACACCTTC. Translation gives CASRPTGSYGYTF.

This rearrangement joins TRBV29-1 to TRBJ2-7, with TRBD1 identical over 7 bases. The CDR3 contains 11 residues. V lost 6 bases, J lost 2 bases, and 1 base stayed unmatched. From germline, CDR1 is SQVTM and CDR2 ANQGSEA. CDR3 protein: CSVQGTYEQYF. DNA of the CDR3: TGCAGCGTACAGGGGACCTACGAGCAGTACTTC.

The genes are TRBV19 and TRBJ1-2; no clear D gene. The V end lost 3 bases, the J end lost 3 bases, and 14 bases lay between the germline ends. Germline V gives CDR1 LNHDA, CDR2 SQIVND (reference sequence). The CDR3 extends over 15 amino acids. CDR3 nucleotides: TGTGCCAGTAGTATTGCGGAGGGAACGTACTATGGCTACACCTTC. This encodes CASSIAEGTYYGYTF.

This chain links TRBV2 with TRBJ1-5; D gene unclear. V lost 6 bases to trimming and J lost 11 bases, with 17 bases between them. Germline CDR1 and CDR2: SNHLY and FYNNEI. The CDR3 spans 13 residues. DNA for the CDR3: TGTGCCAGCAGGGAGGGCCCCGCCGGGACCCAGCATTTT. Protein sequence: CASREGPAGTQHF.

This clone was recorded only once. The CDR3 reads CASSLRDKNTEAFF. CDR3 nucleotides: TGTGCCAGCAGCTTGAGGGACAAGAACACTGAAGCTTTCTTT. The rearrangement uses TRBV7-9 and TRBJ1-1, with a possible D match to TRBD1 (6 bases). CDR3 length: 14 amino acids. V shed 3 bases and J shed 1 base, with 9 bases lying between them. Germline V CDR1 and CDR2: SEHNR, FQNEAQ (reference sequence).

The V gene is TRBV27, the J gene TRBJ1-3, with D perhaps TRBD1 (6 bases). V shed 6 bases and J shed 4 bases, with 13 bases lying between them. CDR3 length equals 14 residues. The V gene's germline CDR1 is MNHEY and CDR2 SMNVEV (reference sequence). The CDR3 reads CASSRTGRGNTIYF. CDR3 nucleotides: TGTGCCAGCAGCCGCACAGGGAGAGGAAACACCATATATTTT.

The chain combines TRBV21-1 with TRBJ1-1. TRBV21-1 is a documented pseudogene. The CDR3 runs to 14 residues. For the CDR3, the DNA is TGTGCCAGCAGCAAACTGGGGGGGAACACTGAAGCTTTCTTT. Its translation is CASSKLGGNTEAFF.

This chain joins TRBV2 and TRBJ1-1; TRBD1 is a possible D gene (6 bases). Germline CDR1 reads SNHLY; CDR2 reads FYNNEI. This CDR3 is 14 amino acids long. V dropped 7 bases and J dropped 3 bases, with 15 bases sitting between them. The CDR3 protein is CASTLERGYTEAFF. CDR3 nucleotide sequence: TGTGCCAGCACCCTAGAGAGGGGGTACACTGAAGCTTTCTTT.

The chain links TRBV30 to TRBJ2-7; TRBD1 might be the D (6 bases). Germline V gene data show CDR1 as GTSNPN and CDR2 as SVGIG (reference sequence). V gave up 5 bases and J gave up 1 base, with 6 bases separating them. The CDR3 is made up of 11 amino acids. CDR3 nucleotides: TGTGCCTGGGGACAGTCCTACGAGCAGTACTTC. It is translated as CAWGQSYEQYF.

The sample holds one count of this clone. The gene calls are TRBV14 and TRBJ2-3, with no clear D. The V and J ends lost 0 bases and 4 bases respectively, with 5 bases between them. Germline CDR1 reads SGHDN; CDR2 reads FVKESK. The CDR3 consists of 13 residues. CDR3 in DNA: TGTGCCAGCAGCCAAGACTTCTCAGATACGCAGTATTTT. Its translation: CASSQDFSDTQYF. Using reference TRBV14 and TRBJ2-3 for the parts outside the CDR3, the full variable domain is EAGVTQFPSHSVIEKGQTVTLRCDPISGHDNLYWYRRVMGKEIKFLLHFVKESKQDESGMPNNRFLAERTGGTYSTLKVQPAELEDSGVYFCASSQDFSDTQYFGPGTRLTVL.

The chain employs TRBV24-1 and TRBJ2-5; tentatively, D is TRBD1 (5 bases). The CDR3 length is 14 residues. Trimming took off 2 bases at V and 1 base at J, with 7 bases between the two ends. From germline, CDR1 is KGHDR and CDR2 SFDVKD. In nucleotides, the CDR3 is TGTGCCACCAGTGATTATACAGGCCAAGAGACCCAGTACTTC. It translates to CATSDYTGQETQYF.

This clone has a handful of counts. The V gene is TRBV6-1, the J gene TRBJ1-1; 10 bases fit TRBD1. V gave up 4 bases and J gave up 1 base; unmatched junction bases: 12. The length of the CDR3 is 18 residues. Looked up from germline, CDR1 is MNHNS and CDR2 is SASEGT. CDR3 nucleotide sequence: TGTGCCAGCAGTGGAGGGGGGGACAGGGGTCGTTCGAACACTGAAGCTTTCTTT. Protein sequence: CASSGGGDRGRSNTEAFF.

This clone was counted between two and nine times. The rearrangement links TRBV5-1 to TRBJ1-3; D remains unclear. CDR1 SGHRS and CDR2 YFSETQ come from the germline V gene. The CDR3 spans 15 residues. V was cut by 0 bases and J by 0 bases, with 7 bases left in between. CDR3 in DNA: TGCGCCAGCAGCTTGGAACCAGTCTCTGGAAACACCATATATTTT. This codes for CASSLEPVSGNTIYF. The entire variable domain, with the rest obtained from reference TRBV5-1 and TRBJ1-3, is as follows: KAGVTQTPRYLIKTRGQQVTLSCSPISGHRSVSWYQQTPGQGLQFLFEYFSETQRNKGNFPGRFSGRQFSNSRSEMNVSTLELGDSALYLCASSLEPVSGNTIYFGEGSWLTVV.

This chain uses TRBV3-1 (or the pseudogene TRBV3-2) with TRBJ2-2, with 9 bases lining up with TRBD1. CDR1 LGHDT and CDR2 YNNKEL come from the germline V gene (reference sequence). The length of the CDR3 is 16 residues. V lost 3 bases to trimming and J lost 1 base; unmatched junction nucleotides: 3. CDR3 sequence reads: CASSQMDRGNTGELFF. CDR3 in DNA: TGTGCCAGCAGCCAGATGGACAGGGGGAACACCGGGGAGCTGTTTTTT.

The chain links TRBV7-2 to TRBJ2-2, with 13 bases lining up with TRBD2. J was trimmed by 6 bases and V by 4 bases; bases with no gene match: 2. The CDR3 consists of 15 residues. Looked up from germline, CDR1 is SGHTA and CDR2 is FQGNSA. CDR3 nucleotide sequence: TGTGCCAGCAGCTCACTAGCGGGGGGGCCCGGGGAGCTGTTTTTT. This translates into CASSSLAGGPGELFF.